This T cell receptor beta chain came from a study of blood T cell repertoires in COVID-19. Background on the study: PBMCs, B-cell-depleted T cells, or T cells provided the cDNA or gDNA that made up the material.

Authors' analysis steps: The authors estimated nucleated cell counts from reference gene primer amplification. Using immunoSEQ multiplex PCR, the repertoire was profiled, and TCRdb retains in-frame clones only, with some absent. Clone size and the V and J calls come from that table; the DNA yielded D and trimming. Among some 19,000 clones, over 70% were seen once, and the ten largest hold roughly 9.6%. The sequenced material came from peripheral blood. This TCR derives from an elderly man with acute or convalescent COVID-19.

The DNA of the CDR3 is TGTGCCAGCAGCCGAGGGGGAGGGGCAGGTAATTCACCCCTCCACTTT. Amino acids: CASSRGGGAGNSPLHF. The rearrangement links TRBV7-8 to TRBJ1-6, with D perhaps matching TRBD1 (6 bases). V was cut by 5 bases and J by 6 bases, with 17 bases left in between. Germline V gene data show CDR1 as SGHVS and CDR2 as FQNEAQ. The CDR3 is made up of 16 amino acids.